This TCR beta chain is from a study of T cell changes during pregnancy in multiple sclerosis. Method: immunoSEQ multiplex PCR; TCRdb's copy keeps in-frame clones and lacks some. Of fewer than 20,000 clones listed, 95% to 96% are singletons. Germline V gene data show CDR1 as MDHEN and CDR2 as SYDVKM. The CDR3 is made up of 15 amino acids. V shed 4 bases and J shed 3 bases, with 13 bases lying between them. This TCR was recovered from a female donor with multiple sclerosis, enrolled in a pregnancy study. Sequencing was performed on peripheral blood, taken in the third trimester of pregnancy. This sequence joins TRBV28 and TRBJ1-3; D may be TRBD1 (5 bases). The CDR3 region is CASSSGGSGGNTIYF. CDR3 coding DNA: TGTGCCAGCAGTTCCGGGGGATCAGGTGGAAACACCATATATTTT.